The sequence of this T cell receptor beta chain was determined in a study of somatic mutations in cytotoxic T cells in rheumatoid arthritis. The length of the CDR3 is 16 residues. Per germline, CDR1 SGDLS and CDR2 YYNGEE. With 4 bases clipped from V and 5 bases from J, the junction kept 11 bases outside the gene matches. Study results and caveats: Unlike healthy controls, rheumatoid arthritis patients had CD8+ clonality that increased with age.

To note about this clone: Its antigen is undetermined.

Here immunoSEQ multiplex PCR was the method, and the copy in TCRdb shows in-frame clones only, minus some. In the table there are about 20,000 clones, about four fifths of which are singletons. This rearrangement joins TRBV9 to TRBJ2-5, with 10 positions matching TRBD2. This clonotype was sampled from an adult with rheumatoid arthritis. The sequenced sample was CD8+ T cells sorted from blood. The DNA for the CDR3 is TGTGCCAGCAGCTTCGGAACAGCGGGAGGGGAGGAGACCCAGTACTTC. Protein sequence: CASSFGTAGGEETQYF.